This entry is about one T cell receptor beta chain. This clone was counted only a few times. What antigen it recognizes has not been identified. No base qualities exist here, and no much larger clone lies one base off it. Per the germline V gene, SGHRS is the CDR1 and YFSETQ is the CDR2. From cysteine to phenylalanine, the CDR3 is 17 amino acids long. CDR3 DNA is the only sequence kept; it has 51 bases, read in frame from the first base. The V end gives up 7 bases and the J end 0 bases, leaving 15 bases in the junction not matched to a gene. The library relied on the immunoSEQ multiplex PCR assay. For the multiplex PCR, a mixture combining 60 forward primers for TCR Vbeta segments and 13 reverse primers for TCR Jbeta segments was used. The CDR3 region of rearranged TCR beta genes was amplified from genomic DNA by a multiplex PCR assay. The amplified TCR beta libraries were sequenced on the Illumina HiSeq System as 87-base-pair reads. Turning to the authors' computational methods: Across the 670 or so repertoires, a later analysis counted 75 million to 90 million unique TCR beta chains, around 11 million of which were shared by at least two donors. A nearest-neighbor algorithm error-corrected the raw reads and collapsed the reads into unique sequences, merging closely related sequences to remove PCR and sequencing errors. Alignment of CDR3 sequences to IMGT reference sequences was used to assign V, D and J gene segments. For a sequence to be retained, at least a six-nucleotide match to both a V gene segment and a J gene segment was required. A rearrangement counted as productive if the CDR3 had no stop codons and remained in frame with V and J, and every other rearrangement counted as non-productive. Following IMGT convention, CDR3 was defined as the stretch from the second conserved V-encoded cysteine up to the conserved J-encoded phenylalanine. In an earlier analysis of 550 to 650 of the donors, sequences lacking an unambiguous match to a single V gene segment were excluded. An earlier analysis of 587 of the donors classified V segments as functional when productive rearrangements were above 56.7% and as segregating when the standard deviation between donors was above 5%. To diagnose cytomegalovirus status from the catalog of TCR beta chain sequences, a statistical classification framework was built. V and J gene assignment, in a later analysis, came from comparing TCR nucleotide sequences with IMGT/GENE-DB human TR gene sequences. Using the TCRdist pipeline, a later analysis assigned CDR3 sequences along with most-parsimonious VDJ recombination scenarios. A later analysis defined each TCR beta chain by its CDR3 amino acid sequence plus V-gene family, and excluded reads lacking a unique V-gene family. A later analysis removed 592 highly shared, low-generation-probability nucleotide sequences to deal with suspected cross-contamination and a sequencing artifact. In a later analysis, a clonal expansion index for each public chain was calculated from normalized within-repertoire ranks of inferred template counts. In a later analysis, generation probabilities were computed using a VDJ recombination model fitted to out-of-frame rearrangements, and the results were checked against IGoR. In a later analysis, TCR-TCR, TCR-HLA and TCR-CMV co-occurrence was scored with hypergeometric tests, and a repertoire-size bias correction was applied to TCR pairs. To estimate false discovery rates, a later analysis permuted the HLA or CMV assignments 20 times. In a later analysis, co-occurring TCRs were grouped using DBSCAN, with TCRdist sequence similarity added in when clustering inside HLA-allele-positive subsets. Repertoires with fewer than 30,000 or more than 120,000 public chains, plus five repertoires with anomalous nucleotide sharing, were excluded from co-occurrence clustering. TCRdb obtained this table from immuneACCESS and retained in-frame rearrangements with V and J assigned. These tables miss some clones; where compared with another copy, unresolved V genes account for less than half of the shortfall, and the remainder is unexplained. D and trimming were read from the DNA, whereas the V and J calls and clone size are those reported in that table. This sample lists more than 110,000 clones; roughly 76% were detected once. The ten largest clonotypes hold around 15% of the sample.

The cohort comprised 550 to 700 healthy bone marrow donors. At the time of sampling, all cohort members were nominally healthy, though unrecorded immune exposures were likely present. CMV serostatus was recorded as positive for 289 and negative for about 55% of the roughly 670 cohort members, whereas no CMV serostatus was recorded for the donor in question. A peripheral blood sample was provided by each donor, and peripheral blood mononuclear cells were used for TCR beta sequencing. The Qiagen DNeasy Blood Extraction Kit was used to extract genomic DNA from the blood cell samples. The data stem from a study of cytomegalovirus exposure and HLA in healthy donors (TCRdb year 2017). The study in broad terms: In an earlier analysis of under 750 of the donors, 250 to 300 Gb of sequence data and 95 million to 130 million unique TCR beta sequences from approximately 180 million T cells were reported. An early release covering just under 650 HLA-typed donors comprised 250 to 350 gigabases of sequencing data and 85 million to 100 million unique TCR sequences. The genetic ancestry cluster associated with self-reported Caucasian donors included around four fifths of the approximately 430 genotyped donors. The study aimed to test whether cataloging public T cell receptors could reveal signatures of past pathogen exposure. The study used immunosequencing to profile the T cell repertoires of 600 to 850 subjects and linked those repertoires to cytomegalovirus serostatus. Along with the approximately 670-subject first cohort, a separate validation cohort of 120 different subjects was used. High-throughput TCR immunosequencing, statistical association of individual TCRs with disease status, and machine learning were combined to predict cytomegalovirus infection status. In a later analysis, previously published TCR beta repertoires from 500 to 750 donors were re-analyzed and high-resolution HLA genotyping was added so that TCR occurrence patterns could be studied. Rather than drawing on any new phenotypic data, the later analysis identified candidate immune exposures from TCR beta sequences and the way those sequences occurred across donors. To decide whether each TCR beta V gene segment behaved as functional or pseudogenic, an earlier analysis of some 600 of the donors relied on high-throughput TCR beta sequencing. Donor age, sex, ethnicity and CMV serostatus were compiled together with the repertoire data. A later genetic analysis used genome-wide SNP genotypes for about 65% of the 666 donors, treating that subset as a discovery cohort. Every discovery cohort repertoire had been produced on one sequencing platform. Class I and class II HLA loci were covered by the typing at four-digit resolution. Typing coverage varied by locus: about 629-640 donors for A, B, C, DRB1 and DQB1; about 520 for DQA1; approximately 570 for DPA1; roughly 450 for DPB1. Several DR-DQ haplotypes were handled as single units for association and clustering because linkage in the cohort was strong. Among around 400 genotyped donors of the cohort, an average of about 220,000 unique TCR beta nucleotide sequences was sequenced per donor, of which roughly 17% were non-productive.

The paper's findings and limits, for the study overall: CMV serostatus was the only immune exposure information available for the cohort. In an earlier analysis of 587 of the donors, most TCR beta V segments appeared in productive rearrangements about 87% or about 30% of the time, broadly matching IMGT annotations. The presence/absence analyses assumed that sequencing depth was roughly uniform across donors, and that assumption may not be true. In a later analysis, HLA-associated TCR beta chains were found to be more clonally expanded and to have lower generation probabilities than equally common non-associated chains. Linkage disequilibrium might explain the correlated functional status among segregating V segments, but an unknown experimental factor could not be excluded. The study gave a list of about 160 TCR beta chains associated with cytomegalovirus. In this cohort, only TCR beta chains were sequenced, and detectable features were limited by the absence of alpha or paired-chain data. The authors suggested that the approach could potentially be generalized to other disease states and immunological phenotypes. Because HLA typing was unavailable for some donors at each locus, only the typed subset was used in association tests. In both the original and validation cohorts, the classifier was reported to diagnose cytomegalovirus status with high specificity and sensitivity. A further reported finding was that TCR beta sequences accurately predicted the HLA-A and HLA-B alleles for most subjects in the first cohort. In a later analysis, TCR association rates were found to vary across HLA loci, with the most associated TCRs seen for DRB1 alleles and the fewest for HLA-C alleles. Specific HLA alleles were associated with more than 15,000 TCR beta sequences at a false discovery rate of 0.05 in a later analysis. A cluster of highly shared sequence variants was judged likely to be a technical artifact of the sequencing pipeline. In a later analysis, several top co-occurrence clusters were reported to appear linked to parvovirus B19, influenza, CMV and Epstein-Barr virus. The earlier analysis of a few hundred of the donors excluded some 16 rarely observed V segments, including chromosome 9 orphons, because counts were too low. Compared with the roughly 670-donor mean, donors in an Asian-associated ancestry cluster had fewer N-insertions in productive TCRs, according to a later genetic analysis. According to a later analysis, most CMV-associated TCR beta chains appeared to be HLA-restricted, and the HLA associations seemed to be driven largely by CMV exposure. Most TCR sequences were seen in very few donors, while some public TCRs were found in many individuals. In vitro tests confirmed that three of the cytomegalovirus-associated TCR beta chains recognize cytomegalovirus antigens. When HLA alleles, especially DR and DQ, strongly co-occurred, attributing TCR associations to individual alleles was difficult. Some IMGT-functional V segments, including TRBV6-2 and TRBV6-3, could not be told apart with the 87-base-pair reads, so those segments were excluded. An association between a missense DCLRE1C variant and V-gene and J-gene trimming of TCR beta chains was found in a later genetic analysis and replicated in an independent cohort.

The sequence derives from a human donor in good health. Rearrangement joined TRBV5-1 to TRBJ1-1; the central 7 bases match TRBD1. Sequenced material: PBMCs. Here the CDR3 is given as CASRPLQGGGMNTEAFF. The DNA sequence follows: TGCGCCAGCCGTCCCCTCCAGGGGGGCGGAATGAACACTGAAGCTTTCTTT.